The entry that follows covers one T cell receptor (beta chain) sequence. The data originate from a study of cytotoxic CD8 clonotypes in ibrutinib-treated CLL. CDR1 and CDR2 from the germline V gene are MDHEN and SYDVKM. With V trimmed by 2 bases and J by 8 bases, 4 bases remained unmatched. The CDR3 totals 14 residues. Target depth was 1 in 200,000 to 1 in 1 million T cells, about 10x per clonotype. Profiling relied on immunoSEQ multiplex PCR, and the TCRdb table lists in-frame clones only, not all of them. Altogether 330,000 or so clones are present, 67% being singletons, with the ten largest covering about 5.9%.

Sequencing was performed on PBMCs, taken after 36 months of ibrutinib treatment. This TCR came from a human donor with chronic lymphocytic leukemia. The V and J genes are TRBV28 and TRBJ1-4, with 8 positions matching TRBD1. CDR3 nucleotides: TGTGCCAGCAGTTTACGGACAGGGAACGAAAAACTGTTTTTT. Its translation: CASSLRTGNEKLFF. Together with reference TRBV28 and TRBJ1-4, the CDR3 gives the full variable domain: DVKVTQSSRYLVKRTGEKVFLECVQDMDHENMFWYRQDPGLGLRLIYFSYDVKMKEKGDIPEGYSVSREKKERFSLILESASTNQTSMYLCASSLRTGNEKLFFGSGTQLSVL.